The 28 T cell receptor beta chains in this list originate from one sample, sequenced in a study of T cell responses to AZD1222 COVID-19 vaccine. Sequenced by immunoSEQ multiplex PCR; TCRdb stores in-frame clones only, minus some. The sample lists 100,000 to 130,000 clones; 80% to 90% were seen once. Specimen: peripheral blood, collected on day 0 of AZD1222 vaccination. The receptors originated from an adult in good health.

The rearrangement uses TRBV5-1 and TRBJ2-1; D might be TRBD2 (6 bases). V lost 9 bases and J 3 bases, leaving 19 bases between the germline ends. Germline CDR1 SGHRS, CDR2 YFSETQ. The CDR3 has 15 amino acids. CDR3 in amino acids: CATTVGDWIYNEQFF. CDR3 coding DNA: TGCGCCACCACTGTCGGGGACTGGATCTACAATGAGCAGTTCTTC.

The V gene is TRBV28, the J gene TRBJ2-5; 9 bases are shared with TRBD2. Germline CDR1 reads MDHEN; CDR2 reads SYDVKM. The CDR3 has 15 amino acids. V gave up 5 bases and J gave up 7 bases; unmatched junction bases: 11. In nucleotides, the CDR3 is TGTGCCAGCAGTCGTCCGGGACTAGCTTTCGGGACCCAGTACTTC. It codes for CASSRPGLAFGTQYF. Looking up the rest from reference TRBV28 and TRBJ2-5 gives the full variable domain: DVKVTQSSRYLVKRTGEKVFLECVQDMDHENMFWYRQDPGLGLRLIYFSYDVKMKEKGDIPEGYSVSREKKERFSLILESASTNQTSMYLCASSRPGLAFGTQYFGPGTRLLVL.

The J gene is TRBJ2-5, the V gene TRBV20-1; D is perhaps TRBD1 (6 bases). Germline CDR1 is DFQATT and CDR2 is SNEGSKA (reference sequence). The CDR3 sequence is 11 residues long. V was clipped by 8 bases and J by 5 bases, with 12 bases between them. The CDR3 region has the DNA TGCAGTCACAGGGTAGGGGAGACCCAGTACTTC. Amino acids: CSHRVGETQYF.

The rearrangement links TRBV10-3 to TRBJ1-1; TRBD1 might be the D (6 bases). Germline V gives CDR1 ENHRY, CDR2 SYGVKD. The CDR3 length is 13 residues. The ends were cut back, 0 bases at V and 5 bases at J, with 7 bases in the middle. The CDR3 sequence: CAISESGGTEAFF. CDR3 nucleotides: TGTGCCATCAGTGAGTCAGGGGGGACTGAAGCTTTCTTT.

V gene TRBV6-5 combines with J gene TRBJ1-1; D uncertain. Trimming took 2 bases from V and 2 from J, leaving 6 bases between them. The CDR3 runs 13 residues. Germline assignment: CDR1 MNHEY and CDR2 SVGAGI. CDR3 in DNA: TGTGCCAGCAGTTACGTGGACAACACTGAAGCTTTCTTT. It translates to CASSYVDNTEAFF.

Notes on this clone: This CDR3 is also generated by other DNA sequences in the sample. The rearrangement uses TRBV5-1 and TRBJ2-7, with 14 bases that match TRBD2. The CDR3 totals 15 residues. Germline V CDR1 and CDR2: SGHRS, YFSETQ. Trimming at V came to 4 bases and at J to 5 bases, leaving 5 bases not matched to a gene. The CDR3 region has the DNA TGCGCCAGCAGCCCCGGGACTAGCGGGAGCCACGAGCAGTACTTC. Its protein is CASSPGTSGSHEQYF. The whole variable domain, remainder taken from reference TRBV5-1 and TRBJ2-7, is KAGVTQTPRYLIKTRGQQVTLSCSPISGHRSVSWYQQTPGQGLQFLFEYFSETQRNKGNFPGRFSGRQFSNSRSEMNVSTLELGDSALYLCASSPGTSGSHEQYFGPGTRLTVT.

The chain's CDR3 is CASKGQGIETQYF. The CDR3 DNA sequence: TGTGCCAGCAAGGGACAGGGGATCGAGACCCAGTACTTC. The rearrangement links TRBV27 to TRBJ2-5; TRBD1 aligns across 10 bases. The CDR3 has 13 amino acids. V shed 7 bases and J 5 bases; nucleotides not matched to a gene: 4. CDR1 and CDR2 (germline): MNHEY, SMNVEV (reference sequence).

The rearrangement joins TRBV5-1 to TRBJ2-1, with D tentatively TRBD2 (6 bases). V shed 0 bases and J shed 6 bases, with 13 bases lying between them. The V gene's germline CDR1 is SGHRS and CDR2 YFSETQ. The CDR3 is made up of 15 amino acids. In DNA form, the CDR3 reads TGCGCCAGCAGCTTGGCCCTAGCGCGTGGCAATGAGCAGTTCTTC. Its translation: CASSLALARGNEQFF.

The CDR3 loop reads CASSLGGRDPPGELFF. CDR3 DNA: TGTGCCAGCAGCTTGGGGGGGCGCGATCCCCCAGGGGAGCTGTTTTTT. This sequence joins TRBV5-4 and TRBJ2-2; weak D call: TRBD1 (6 bases). The CDR3 spans 16 residues. Germline V CDR1 and CDR2: SGHNT, YYREEE (reference sequence). The V end lost 0 bases, the J end lost 8 bases, and 17 bases lay between the germline ends.

The chain has TRBV6-4 and TRBJ2-1; 12 nucleotides match TRBD2. Germline CDR1 reads MRHNA; CDR2 reads SNTAGT. V lost 0 bases to trimming and J lost 9 bases; unmatched junction nucleotides: 9. CDR3 length: 17 amino acids. The CDR3 nucleotides are TGTGCCAGCAGTGACTCGCGACTAGCGGGAGATTCGGGTGAGCAGTTCTTC. Amino acids: CASSDSRLAGDSGEQFF.

This chain uses TRBV25-1 with TRBJ2-1; 7 positions match TRBD2. Per the germline V gene, CDR1 is MGHDK and CDR2 is SYGVNS. The V gene end was trimmed by 2 bases and the J gene end by 2 bases; junction bases not matched to a gene: 3. CDR3 size: 15 residues. CDR3 sequence reads: CASSERGSPYNEQFF. Here the CDR3 DNA reads TGTGCCAGCAGTGAACGCGGGAGCCCCTACAATGAGCAGTTCTTC.

V gene TRBV20-1 combines with J gene TRBJ2-2; D remains ambiguous. The CDR3 runs 11 residues. Per germline, CDR1 DFQATT and CDR2 SNEGSKA (reference sequence). V lost 6 bases to trimming and J lost 7 bases, with 9 bases between them. The chain's CDR3 is CSATDGGELFF. CDR3 in DNA: TGCAGTGCGACGGACGGCGGGGAGCTGTTTTTT.

V is TRBV9 and J is TRBJ1-2; D is perhaps TRBD1 (6 bases). Trimming cost V 4 bases and J 4 bases, with 14 bases left between them. CDR1 is SGDLS and CDR2 is YYNGEE in the germline V gene. CDR3 length: 14 residues. CDR3 coding DNA: TGTGCCAGCAGCCCAAGTGGACAGTTCTATGGCTACACCTTC. Its protein product is CASSPSGQFYGYTF.

The V gene is TRBV19, the J gene TRBJ1-4, with TRBD1 matching 9 bases. Germline CDR1 and CDR2: LNHDA and SQIVND (reference sequence). CDR3 length: 14 residues. V shed 3 bases, J shed 8 bases, and the junction held 4 bases outside the gene matches. Here the CDR3 reads CASSMRTGAEKLFF. As DNA, the CDR3 is TGTGCCAGTAGTATGAGGACAGGGGCCGAAAAACTGTTTTTT.

The chain links TRBV2 to TRBJ1-5, with TRBD1 matching 7 bases. V shed 8 bases, J shed 7 bases, and the junction held 8 bases outside the gene matches. The germline gives CDR1 SNHLY, CDR2 FYNNEI. There are 13 residues in the CDR3. The CDR3 bases are TGTGCCAGCCTAGACAGGGAAGGACAGCCCCAGCATTTT. Its translation: CASLDREGQPQHF.

This clone was found a few times. The V and J genes are TRBV3-1 (or the pseudogene TRBV3-2) and TRBJ2-5; 7 bases map to TRBD1. The germline CDR1 and CDR2 sequences are LGHDT and YNNKEL (reference sequence). V gave up 2 bases and J gave up 5 bases; unmatched junction bases: 5. This CDR3 has 14 residues. DNA for the CDR3: TGTGCCAGCAGCCAACGTACAGGGGAGGAGACCCAGTACTTC. This gives the protein CASSQRTGEETQYF.

The rearrangement uses TRBV6-5 and TRBJ1-6, with D possibly TRBD1 on 6 matching bases. V dropped 7 bases and J dropped 16 bases, with 23 bases sitting between them. This CDR3 spans 14 amino acids. Germline values: CDR1 MNHEY, CDR2 SVGAGI. This CDR3 is CASTQGGGLRILHF. DNA of the CDR3: TGTGCCAGCACCCAAGGGGGGGGCCTTCGAATTCTCCACTTT.

The rearrangement links TRBV2 to TRBJ2-3; 9 nucleotides agree with TRBD1. Germline V gene sequence: CDR1 SNHLY, CDR2 FYNNEI. After removal of 11 bases from V and 1 base from J, the junction contained 4 bases not matched to a gene. CDR3 length equals 13 residues. The CDR3 DNA sequence: TGTGCCTGCGGACAGGGGCGCACAGATACGCAGTATTTT. Residues: CACGQGRTDTQYF.

The chain has TRBV2 and TRBJ1-1, with 7 bases matching TRBD1. The CDR3 consists of 14 residues. Germline V gives CDR1 SNHLY, CDR2 FYNNEI. The trim removed 4 bases at V and 4 bases at J, leaving 6 bases unmatched. CDR3 sequence reads: CASSADRESTEAFF. CDR3 sequence (DNA): TGTGCCAGCAGTGCCGACAGGGAAAGCACTGAAGCTTTCTTT.

The chain recombines TRBV9 with TRBJ1-6; D possibly corresponds to TRBD1 (6 bases). Germline V gene data show CDR1 as SGDLS and CDR2 as YYNGEE. CDR3 length: 13 residues. V shed 0 bases and J shed 10 bases, with 8 bases lying between them. The CDR3 DNA sequence: TGTGCCAGCAGCGTAGACAGGGACTCACCCCTCCACTTT. Translation: CASSVDRDSPLHF.

The rearrangement links TRBV7-3 to TRBJ1-6; the match to TRBD1 covers 9 bases. Per the germline V gene, CDR1 is SGHTA and CDR2 is FQGTGA. Trimming removed 4 bases from V and 8 bases from J; junction bases left unmatched: 6. The CDR3 has 15 amino acids. CDR3 bases: TGTGCCAGCAGCTCTACGACAGGGGGGTATTCACCCCTCCACTTT. Translated, it gives CASSSTTGGYSPLHF.

The rearrangement uses TRBV7-3 and TRBJ2-2; 7 nucleotides match TRBD2. This CDR3 is 18 amino acids long. J gave up 2 bases and V 2 bases, and 11 bases lay outside the gene matches. Germline V CDR1 and CDR2: SGHTA, FQGTGA. In DNA, the CDR3 is TGTGCCAGCAGCTTAGAGAGGGAGGGTCGAACCAACACCGGGGAGCTGTTTTTT. This translates into CASSLEREGRTNTGELFF. Filled out from reference TRBV7-3 and TRBJ2-2, the complete variable domain reads GAGVSQTPSNKVTEKGKYVELRCDPISGHTALYWYRQSLGQGPEFLIYFQGTGAADDSGLPNDRFFAVRPEGSVSTLKIQRTERGDSAVYLCASSLEREGRTNTGELFFGEGSRLTVL.

The DNA of the CDR3 is TGTGCCAGCAGTGGCCTTTTCTATGGCTACACCTTC. Amino acid sequence: CASSGLFYGYTF. The J gene is TRBJ1-2, the V gene TRBV28; D is unclear. Germline CDR1 reads MDHEN; CDR2 reads SYDVKM. The CDR3 totals 12 residues. The V gene lost 5 bases and the J gene lost 4 bases, with 8 bases spanning the gap.

This clone is a singleton in its sample. The V call is TRBV19, the J call TRBJ1-1, with 9 bases lining up with TRBD1. Germline V gene data show CDR1 as LNHDA and CDR2 as SQIVND (reference sequence). CDR3 size: 16 residues. V lost 8 bases and J lost 1; bases outside the gene matches: 11. CDR3 DNA sequence: TGTGCCAGTGCAACTCGGACAGGGGCTCGGAACACTGAAGCTTTCTTT. It specifies CASATRTGARNTEAFF.

This clone was observed a single time. The chain carries TRBV5-1 and TRBJ2-2; D unclear. Trimming took 5 bases from V and 1 from J, leaving 9 bases between them. Germline CDR1 SGHRS, CDR2 YFSETQ. CDR3 size: 14 residues. The CDR3 DNA sequence: TGCGCCAGCAGAGCAGGCGTGAACACCGGGGAGCTGTTTTTT. Translated, it gives CASRAGVNTGELFF.

The V gene is TRBV4-2, the J gene TRBJ1-5, with a possible D match to TRBD1 (6 bases). The ends were cut back, 0 bases at V and 2 bases at J, with 14 bases in the middle. Germline V gene sequence: CDR1 LGHNA, CDR2 YNFKEQ. The CDR3 is 17 residues long. Here the CDR3 reads CASSQDQGRQGNQPQHF. The CDR3 coding sequence is TGTGCCAGCAGCCAAGATCAGGGTAGACAGGGCAATCAGCCCCAGCATTTT.

This clone came up once. The chain employs TRBV3-1 (or the pseudogene TRBV3-2) and TRBJ2-1; D ambiguous. This CDR3 has 16 amino acids. Germline V gene data show CDR1 as LGHDT and CDR2 as YNNKEL (reference sequence). With 0 bases removed from V and 1 base from J, the gap between germline ends came to 10 bases. The DNA for the CDR3 is TGTGCCAGCAGCCAAGATGGCGCGGTTTCCTACAATGAGCAGTTCTTC. Translated: CASSQDGAVSYNEQFF.

V and J are TRBV6-6 and TRBJ1-6; 7 bases map to TRBD1. The length of the CDR3 is 14 residues. V shed 6 bases, J shed 9 bases, and the junction held 8 bases outside the gene matches. Looked up from germline, CDR1 is MNHNY and CDR2 is SVGAGI (reference sequence). For the CDR3, the DNA is TGTGCCAGCAGACACAGGGGAGAGAGTTCACCCCTCCACTTT. Amino acids: CASRHRGESSPLHF.